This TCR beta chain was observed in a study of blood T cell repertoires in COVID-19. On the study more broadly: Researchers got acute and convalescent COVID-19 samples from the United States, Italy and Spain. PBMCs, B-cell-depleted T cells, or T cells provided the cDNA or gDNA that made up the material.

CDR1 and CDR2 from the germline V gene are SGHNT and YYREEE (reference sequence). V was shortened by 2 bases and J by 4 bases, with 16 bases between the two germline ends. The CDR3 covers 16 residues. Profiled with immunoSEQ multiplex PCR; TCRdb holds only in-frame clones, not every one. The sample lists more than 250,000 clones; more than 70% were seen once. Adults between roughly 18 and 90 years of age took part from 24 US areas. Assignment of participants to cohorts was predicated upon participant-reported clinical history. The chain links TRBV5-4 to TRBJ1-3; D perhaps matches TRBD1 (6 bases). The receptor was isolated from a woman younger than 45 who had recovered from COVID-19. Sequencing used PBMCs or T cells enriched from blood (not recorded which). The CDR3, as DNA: TGTGCCAGCAGCTTTGGGGGGGCGCGGATCGGAAACACCATATATTTT. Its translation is CASSFGGARIGNTIYF.